This T cell receptor (beta chain) was retrieved from a study of blood T cell repertoires in COVID-19. Trimming took 3 bases from V and 7 from J; bases not matched to a gene: 4. This CDR3 has 15 residues. CDR1 MNHNS and CDR2 SASEGT come from the germline V gene. The data were produced by immunoSEQ multiplex PCR, yet TCRdb's version contains in-frame clones alone and is incomplete. The table shows around 200,000 clones, with approximately 87% occurring only once. What was sequenced was peripheral blood. This chain joins TRBV6-1 and TRBJ2-1; TRBD2 aligns across 12 bases. The TCR comes from a woman between 50 and 59 years old with acute or convalescent COVID-19. CDR3 protein: CASSDLAGGPNEQFF. Here the CDR3 DNA reads TGTGCCAGCAGTGATCTAGCGGGAGGGCCGAATGAGCAGTTCTTC.